A selection of T cell receptor beta chains follows, all from one sample in a study of blood T cell repertoires in COVID-19. Profiling relied on immunoSEQ multiplex PCR, and the TCRdb table lists in-frame clones only, not all of them. This table holds fewer than 650,000 clones, approximately 88% found once. The sequenced sample consisted of peripheral blood. These receptors came from a woman aged 45-65 years with COVID-19, enrolled during active disease. Each CDR3 is given with its conserved first and last residue. A D gene is named only where the DNA matches it firmly. Expanded clones are given a class, and other clones once, few, many or no size at all.

d_call: -
v_call: TRBV14
j_call: TRBJ2-1
clone_size: -
cdr3_aa: CASSQGWGDNEQFF
cdr3_nt: TGTGCCAGCAGCCAAGGATGGGGGGACAATGAGCAGTTCTTC

d_call: -
v_call: TRBV29-1
j_call: TRBJ1-1
clone_size: -
cdr3_aa: CSVKGENTEAFF
cdr3_nt: TGCAGCGTCAAGGGGGAAAACACTGAAGCTTTCTTT

d_call: -
v_call: TRBV7-3
j_call: TRBJ2-3
clone_size: -
cdr3_aa: CASSRRPGGASTDTQYF
cdr3_nt: TGTGCCAGCAGCCGACGACCTGGGGGGGCGAGCACAGATACGCAGTATTTT

d_call: -
v_call: TRBV13
j_call: TRBJ2-3
clone_size: -
cdr3_aa: CASSSGTGRASTQYF
cdr3_nt: TGTGCCAGCAGCTCGGGGACTGGCCGCGCTTCGACGCAGTATTTT

d_call: -
v_call: TRBV7-9
j_call: TRBJ1-1
clone_size: -
cdr3_aa: CASSLGLEAFF
cdr3_nt: TGTGCCAGCAGCTTAGGTTTAGAGGCTTTCTTT

d_call: TRBD1
v_call: TRBV7-3
j_call: TRBJ2-3
clone_size: -
cdr3_aa: CASSLSTGVLDTQYF
cdr3_nt: TGTGCCAGCAGCTTATCAACAGGGGTTTTAGATACGCAGTATTTT

d_call: TRBD1
v_call: TRBV18
j_call: TRBJ2-7
clone_size: -
cdr3_aa: CASSPRDSSYEQYF
cdr3_nt: TGTGCCAGCTCACCGAGGGACAGCTCCTACGAGCAGTACTTC

d_call: TRBD1
v_call: TRBV28
j_call: TRBJ1-2
clone_size: -
cdr3_aa: CASSPWTGAPYGYGYTF
cdr3_nt: TGTGCCAGCAGTCCCTGGACAGGAGCCCCCTACGGCTATGGCTACACCTTC

d_call: -
v_call: TRBV10-3
j_call: TRBJ1-5
clone_size: -
cdr3_aa: CAISERGGASNQPQHF
cdr3_nt: TGTGCCATCAGTGAGAGAGGCGGAGCCAGCAATCAGCCCCAGCATTTT

d_call: -
v_call: TRBV27
j_call: TRBJ2-7
clone_size: -
cdr3_aa: CASSPQGLPGEYF
cdr3_nt: TGTGCCAGCAGTCCCCAGGGACTCCCTGGGGAGTACTTC

d_call: -
v_call: TRBV12-3/TRBV12-4
j_call: TRBJ2-7
clone_size: once
cdr3_aa: CASSFDTSYEQYF
cdr3_nt: TGTGCCAGCAGTTTCGACACCTCCTACGAGCAGTACTTC

d_call: -
v_call: TRBV6-5
j_call: TRBJ1-1
clone_size: -
cdr3_aa: CASTEGGSVGTEAFF
cdr3_nt: TGTGCCAGCACGGAGGGCGGGAGCGTGGGGACTGAAGCTTTCTTT

d_call: -
v_call: TRBV27
j_call: TRBJ2-3
clone_size: -
cdr3_aa: CASAHSLTDTQYF
cdr3_nt: TGTGCCAGCGCGCACAGCCTCACAGATACGCAGTATTTT

d_call: -
v_call: TRBV5-1
j_call: TRBJ2-6
clone_size: once
cdr3_aa: CASSSLAGAGANVLTF
cdr3_nt: TGCGCCAGCAGCTCGTTGGCGGGCGCCGGGGCCAACGTCCTGACTTTC

d_call: TRBD1
v_call: TRBV7-2
j_call: TRBJ2-5
clone_size: -
cdr3_aa: CASSSGQGVSNQYF
cdr3_nt: TGTGCCAGCAGCTCGGGACAGGGGGTTAGTAACCAGTACTTC

d_call: TRBD1
v_call: TRBV11-2
j_call: TRBJ1-4
clone_size: -
cdr3_aa: CASSFGTGKGKLFF
cdr3_nt: TGTGCCAGCAGCTTCGGGACAGGGAAGGGGAAACTGTTTTTT

d_call: TRBD1
v_call: TRBV27
j_call: TRBJ1-5
clone_size: -
cdr3_aa: CASSRQGEAQPQHF
cdr3_nt: TGTGCCAGCAGCCGACAGGGGGAGGCTCAGCCCCAGCATTTT

d_call: -
v_call: TRBV7-3
j_call: TRBJ2-3
clone_size: -
cdr3_aa: CASSPRGDPGTDTQYF
cdr3_nt: TGTGCCAGCAGCCCAAGAGGCGATCCTGGCACAGATACGCAGTATTTT

d_call: -
v_call: TRBV6-2/TRBV6-3
j_call: TRBJ2-7
clone_size: -
cdr3_aa: CASSVGSTYEQYF
cdr3_nt: TGTGCCAGCAGTGTCGGTTCTACCTACGAGCAGTACTTC

d_call: -
v_call: TRBV28
j_call: TRBJ1-1
clone_size: few
cdr3_aa: CASSLIQGVRGTEAFF
cdr3_nt: TGTGCCAGCAGTTTAATACAGGGCGTAAGGGGGACTGAAGCTTTCTTT

d_call: -
v_call: TRBV6-5
j_call: TRBJ1-1
clone_size: -
cdr3_aa: CASSFDSLNTEAFF
cdr3_nt: TGTGCCAGCAGTTTCGACAGTTTGAACACTGAAGCTTTCTTT

d_call: -
v_call: TRBV2
j_call: TRBJ2-1
clone_size: few
cdr3_aa: CASSDIYNEQFF
cdr3_nt: TGTGCCAGCAGTGATATTTACAATGAGCAGTTCTTC

d_call: -
v_call: TRBV19
j_call: TRBJ2-7
clone_size: once
cdr3_aa: CASSITRSSYEQYF
cdr3_nt: TGTGCCAGTAGTATCACGAGGAGCTCCTACGAGCAGTACTTC

d_call: TRBD2
v_call: TRBV6-6
j_call: TRBJ2-5
clone_size: -
cdr3_aa: CASGGGARETQYF
cdr3_nt: TGTGCCAGCGGCGGGGGGGCCAGAGAGACCCAGTACTTC

d_call: -
v_call: TRBV5-1
j_call: TRBJ1-1
clone_size: -
cdr3_aa: CASRQTVNTEAFF
cdr3_nt: TGCGCCAGCAGACAAACAGTGAACACTGAAGCTTTCTTT

d_call: -
v_call: TRBV7-9
j_call: TRBJ1-4
clone_size: -
cdr3_aa: CASSSWRGGLGEKLFF
cdr3_nt: TGTGCCAGCAGTTCTTGGAGGGGGGGCCTTGGCGAAAAACTGTTTTTT

d_call: TRBD2
v_call: TRBV29-1
j_call: TRBJ2-3
clone_size: -
cdr3_aa: CSVDAGGGTDTQYF
cdr3_nt: TGCAGCGTTGATGCGGGGGGAGGAACAGATACGCAGTATTTT

d_call: TRBD2
v_call: TRBV18
j_call: TRBJ2-4
clone_size: once
cdr3_aa: CASSPSGGAGGKNIQYF
cdr3_nt: TGTGCCAGCTCACCGAGCGGGGGGGCCGGCGGCAAAAACATTCAGTACTTC

d_call: TRBD1
v_call: TRBV2
j_call: TRBJ1-2
clone_size: -
cdr3_aa: CASRGTTGTGPRAF
cdr3_nt: TGTGCCAGCAGAGGAACCACCGGGACAGGGCCCCGCGCCTTC

d_call: -
v_call: TRBV19
j_call: TRBJ1-1
clone_size: few
cdr3_aa: CASSMRQGMNTEAFF
cdr3_nt: TGTGCCAGTAGTATGCGGCAGGGGATGAACACTGAAGCTTTCTTT